This TCR beta chain was captured in a study of cytomegalovirus exposure and HLA in healthy donors. In the study overall: A data release that came early held around 85 million unique TCRs from HLA-typed donors. Points from the study as a whole: In the analysis, some V segments, TRBV6-2 and TRBV6-3 included, were excluded as indistinguishable. Certain sequence variants were highly shared and formed a cluster, and this cluster was likely a sequencing artifact.

CDR3 length equals 15 residues. V lost 2 bases to trimming and J lost 4 bases; unmatched junction nucleotides: 4. From germline, CDR1 is SGHRS and CDR2 YFSETQ. About this clone itself: Antigen: not known.

PCR was performed using 60 Vbeta and 13 Jbeta primers. Generated by immunoSEQ multiplex PCR, the TCRdb table keeps only in-frame clones and is missing some. Found here are around 120,000 clones, approximately 80% of them singletons; the top ten hold around 1.2%. This rearrangement joins TRBV5-1 to TRBJ2-2; 8 bases map to TRBD2. The source is a girl aged 2 to 9 in good health and CMV-seronegative. Material for sequencing was PBMCs. The CDR3 region is CASSFAGGVTGELFF. In DNA form, the CDR3 reads TGCGCCAGCAGCTTTGCGGGAGGAGTCACCGGGGAGCTGTTTTTT.